This T cell receptor (beta chain) derives from a study of T-cell reconstitution after alpha-beta-depleted transplantation in children. With V trimmed by 6 bases and J by 4 bases, 6 bases remained unmatched. The CDR3 sequence is 14 residues long. CDR1 and CDR2 (germline): SGHTA, FQGNSA. During its preparation, the TCRbeta library received unique molecular identifiers. TCRdb reprocessed the PCR reads with MiXCR, giving one entry per CDR3 protein. The data show about 610,000 distinct CDR3 sequences, 10% to 13% seen once. This clonotype came up a few times. V gene TRBV7-2 combines with J gene TRBJ2-1; TRBD2 matches at 7 bases. The receptor comes from a human donor who donated a stem cell graft to a child with acute myeloid leukemia. Sequenced here: PBMCs from the stem cell graft donor, sampled from the stem cell graft. CDR3 residues: CASSTAGAYNEQFF. CDR3 nucleotide sequence: TGTGCCAGCAGTACCGCGGGAGCGTACAATGAGCAGTTCTTC. The full variable domain, completed using reference TRBV7-2 and TRBJ2-1, is GAGVSQSPSNKVTEKGKDVELRCDPISGHTALYWYRQSLGQGLEFLIYFQGNSAPDKSGLPSDRFSAERTGGSVSTLTIQRTQQEDSAVYLCASSTAGAYNEQFFGPGTRLTVL.